A selection of T cell receptor beta chains follows, all from one sample in a study of blood T cell repertoires in COVID-19. Clones were read by immunoSEQ multiplex PCR, and TCRdb kept only the in-frame ones, dropping some. The sample shows over 85,000 clones, around 68% of them seen only once. The sequencing sample was made of peripheral blood. These receptors all come from a woman aged 55-75 years with acute or convalescent COVID-19. The CDR3 runs from the conserved cysteine through the conserved F or W. The order of the fields is D gene, clone size, V gene, J gene, CDR3 DNA, CDR3 protein. D genes are given only for firm matches. Some rows mark clone size as missing; the rest say once, few, many or name a class of expanded clone.

TRBD2	NA	TRBV7-2	TRBJ2-5	TGTGCCAGCAGCTTAGGGGTAGCGGGGGTCCAAGAGACCCAGTACTTC	CASSLGVAGVQETQYF
NA	few	TRBV28	TRBJ1-2	TGTGCCAGCAGCGTGACAGCTCCGTCCAGCTACACCTTC	CASSVTAPSSYTF
NA	NA	TRBV9	TRBJ1-2	TGTGCCAGCAGCGTAGATACCGGGACTAACTATGGCTACACCTTC	CASSVDTGTNYGYTF
TRBD1	NA	TRBV9	TRBJ1-1	TGTGCCAGCAGCGTAACGGGACAGGGTTCAGCGGAAGCTTTCTTT	CASSVTGQGSAEAFF
TRBD1	NA	TRBV5-1	TRBJ1-6	TGCGCCAGCAGCTTTGACAGGGACTCTTCACCCCTCCACTTT	CASSFDRDSSPLHF
TRBD2	NA	TRBV3-1/TRBV3-2	TRBJ2-3	TGTGCCAGCAGCCCGAGCGGGGGGAGTAGCACAGATACGCAGTATTTT	CASSPSGGSSTDTQYF
TRBD1	NA	TRBV28	TRBJ2-3	TGTGCCAGCAGTCCCCGGGGCAGGGGGCACGGAGATACGCAGTATTTT	CASSPRGRGHGDTQYF
TRBD1	NA	TRBV19	TRBJ2-3	TGTGCCAGTAGTATAGGGTCCAGGGGGTCTGTGGATACGCAGTATTTT	CASSIGSRGSVDTQYF
TRBD1	NA	TRBV6-5	TRBJ1-1	TGTGCCAGCAGTTCCGGGACAGGTAGCATCACTGAAGCTTTCTTT	CASSSGTGSITEAFF
NA	NA	TRBV28	TRBJ2-7	TGTGCCAGCAGAGGGAGCTACGAGCAGTACTTC	CASRGSYEQYF
TRBD2	few	TRBV7-3	TRBJ2-2	TGTGCCAGCAGCTTAAAGCGGGGCACCGGGGAGCTGTTTTTT	CASSLKRGTGELFF
NA	NA	TRBV6-2/TRBV6-3	TRBJ2-4	TGTGCCAGCAGTTTCGGGGAGAACATTCAGTACTTC	CASSFGENIQYF
NA	NA	TRBV2	TRBJ1-2	TGTGCCAGCAGTTCAGGCGTCTATGGCTACACCTTC	CASSSGVYGYTF
NA	NA	TRBV2	TRBJ1-5	TGTGCCAGCAGGACAGGTCCGAGCAATCAGCCCCAGCATTTT	CASRTGPSNQPQHF
NA	NA	TRBV29-1	TRBJ1-4	TGCAGCGTCCAGGGCGCAACTAATGAAAAACTGTTTTTT	CSVQGATNEKLFF
TRBD1	NA	TRBV19	TRBJ1-2	TGTGCCAGTAGTATTAGACGGGACAGTCTGGTCAAGGGGACGAGTTCGGGCTACACCTTC	CASSIRRDSLVKGTSSGYTF
TRBD1	NA	TRBV19	TRBJ1-4	TGTGCCAGTAGGGACAGGAAGAATGAAAAACTGTTTTTT	CASRDRKNEKLFF
NA	NA	TRBV18	TRBJ1-1	TGTGCCAGCTCACCAGAGGCGGGCAACACTGAAGCTTTCTTT	CASSPEAGNTEAFF
TRBD1	NA	TRBV20-1	TRBJ2-6	TGCAGTGCTAGTACGGGACAGGGGCGCTCCGGGGCCAACGTCCTGACTTTC	CSASTGQGRSGANVLTF
NA	NA	TRBV3-1/TRBV3-2	TRBJ1-1	TGTGCCAGCAGCCAAGTGTATATCGGGGAGAACACTGAAGCTTTCTTT	CASSQVYIGENTEAFF
NA	NA	TRBV27	TRBJ1-5	TGTGCCAGCAGTTTAAAGGGGTTTAGTCAGCCCCAGCATTTT	CASSLKGFSQPQHF
TRBD1	NA	TRBV3-1/TRBV3-2	TRBJ2-2	TGTGCCAGCAGCCGGGCCGGGACAGCAAGAACCGGGGAGCTGTTTTTT	CASSRAGTARTGELFF
TRBD1	NA	TRBV7-2	TRBJ1-1	TGTGCCAGCAGCCCCGTCCGACAGGGACGACTAGCTTTCTTT	CASSPVRQGRLAFF
TRBD1	NA	TRBV9	TRBJ1-1	TGTGCCAGCAGTGGACAGGGGAGTCGTATGAACACTGAAGCTTTCTTT	CASSGQGSRMNTEAFF
TRBD1	NA	TRBV2	TRBJ1-2	TGTGCCAGCAGTGAAAGGACAGGTGCTACTAACTATGGCTACACCTTC	CASSERTGATNYGYTF
NA	NA	TRBV9	TRBJ2-2	TGTGCCAGCAGCGTAGGTTCGTTGACAGCGAACACCGGGGAGCTGTTTTTT	CASSVGSLTANTGELFF
NA	NA	TRBV24-1	TRBJ1-2	TGTGCCACCAGTGATTCCGGAGCTAACTATGGCTACACCTTC	CATSDSGANYGYTF
NA	NA	TRBV11-2	TRBJ1-2	TGTGCCAGCAGCTTAGATGTGGGTCGGGATGGCTACACCTTC	CASSLDVGRDGYTF
TRBD2	NA	TRBV4-2	TRBJ2-5	TGTGCCAGCAGCCAAGATGGACTAGAGGCGGGCGAGACCCAGTACTTC	CASSQDGLEAGETQYF
TRBD1	NA	TRBV5-1	TRBJ2-5	TGCGCCAGCAGCCCCGGGACAGCAGTTACCGCAGGGGCCCAGTACTTC	CASSPGTAVTAGAQYF
NA	few	TRBV5-5	TRBJ1-6	TGTGCCAGCAGCTGGAGGGACCCCATATCGCCCCTCCACTTT	CASSWRDPISPLHF
TRBD1	NA	TRBV11-2	TRBJ2-6	TGTGCCAGCAGCCCTTGGACAGGGGCAAGGACCAACGTCCTGACTTTC	CASSPWTGARTNVLTF
NA	NA	TRBV29-1	TRBJ1-4	TGCAGCGTTACAGGGAGGGGTAATGAAAAACTGTTTTTT	CSVTGRGNEKLFF
NA	NA	TRBV6-6	TRBJ1-5	TGTGCCAGCAGTTACCCCAACAGTTTCAATCAGCCCCAGCATTTT	CASSYPNSFNQPQHF
TRBD1	NA	TRBV19	TRBJ2-1	TGTGCCAGTAGTATCGGCTATCGAGGGGACAGAGCGAATGAGCAGTTCTTC	CASSIGYRGDRANEQFF
TRBD1	few	TRBV5-1	TRBJ1-4	TGCGCCAGCAGCTTGACTCCCGGGACAGATGAAAAACTGTTTTTT	CASSLTPGTDEKLFF
TRBD1	NA	TRBV12-3/TRBV12-4	TRBJ1-1	TGTGCCAGCAGCCGGACAGGGGACACTGAAGCTTTCTTT	CASSRTGDTEAFF
NA	NA	TRBV30	TRBJ1-1	TGTGCCTGGACTCAGGGGATGAACACTGAAGCTTTCTTT	CAWTQGMNTEAFF
TRBD1	NA	TRBV2	TRBJ1-1	TGTGCCAGCAGTCTACAGGGGCCGTACACTGAAGCTTTCTTT	CASSLQGPYTEAFF